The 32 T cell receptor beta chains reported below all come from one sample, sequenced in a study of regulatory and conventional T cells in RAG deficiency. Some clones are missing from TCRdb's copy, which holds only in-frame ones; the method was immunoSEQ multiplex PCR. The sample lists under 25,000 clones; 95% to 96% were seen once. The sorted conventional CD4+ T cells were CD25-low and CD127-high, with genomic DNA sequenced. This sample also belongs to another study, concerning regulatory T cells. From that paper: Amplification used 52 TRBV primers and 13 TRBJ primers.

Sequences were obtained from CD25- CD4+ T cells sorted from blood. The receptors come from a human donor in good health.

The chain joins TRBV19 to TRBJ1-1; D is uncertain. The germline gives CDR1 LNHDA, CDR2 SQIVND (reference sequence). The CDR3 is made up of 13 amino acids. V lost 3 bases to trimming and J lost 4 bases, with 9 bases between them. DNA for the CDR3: TGTGCCAGTAGTATGCAGGTGAGCACTGAAGCTTTCTTT. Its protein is CASSMQVSTEAFF.

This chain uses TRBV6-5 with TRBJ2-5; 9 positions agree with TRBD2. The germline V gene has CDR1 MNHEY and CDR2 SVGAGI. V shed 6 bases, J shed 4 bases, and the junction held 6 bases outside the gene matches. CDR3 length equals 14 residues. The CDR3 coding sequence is TGTGCCAGCAGCCTGGGACTAGCTCTAGAGACCCAGTACTTC. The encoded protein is CASSLGLALETQYF.

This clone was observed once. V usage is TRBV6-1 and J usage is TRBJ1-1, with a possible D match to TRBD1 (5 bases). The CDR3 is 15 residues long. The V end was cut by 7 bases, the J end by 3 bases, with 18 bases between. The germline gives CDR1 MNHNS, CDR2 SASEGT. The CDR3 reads CASTSGRAGDTEAFF. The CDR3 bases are TGTGCCAGCACTAGCGGACGGGCGGGGGACACTGAAGCTTTCTTT.

CDR3 amino acids: CASSGQTGGRETQYF. The CDR3 bases are TGTGCCAGCAGCGGACAGACAGGGGGTCGGGAGACCCAGTACTTC. The rearrangement uses TRBV9 and TRBJ2-5; the match to TRBD1 covers 9 bases. The germline CDR1 and CDR2 sequences are SGDLS and YYNGEE. V shed 3 bases and J 5 bases; nucleotides not matched to a gene: 8. This CDR3 has 15 residues.

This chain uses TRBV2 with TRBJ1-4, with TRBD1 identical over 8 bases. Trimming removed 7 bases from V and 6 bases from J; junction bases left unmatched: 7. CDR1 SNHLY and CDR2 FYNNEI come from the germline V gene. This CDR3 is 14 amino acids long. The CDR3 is CASNPGQADEKLFF. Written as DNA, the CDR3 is TGTGCCAGCAATCCGGGACAGGCTGATGAAAAACTGTTTTTT.

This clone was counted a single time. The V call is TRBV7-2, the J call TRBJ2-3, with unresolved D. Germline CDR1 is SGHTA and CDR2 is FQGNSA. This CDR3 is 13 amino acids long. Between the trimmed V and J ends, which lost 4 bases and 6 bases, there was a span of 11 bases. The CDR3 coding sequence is TGTGCCAGCAGCTCAATAGTACCGGATACGCAGTATTTT. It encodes CASSSIVPDTQYF. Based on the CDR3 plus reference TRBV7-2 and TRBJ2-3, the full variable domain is GAGVSQSPSNKVTEKGKDVELRCDPISGHTALYWYRQSLGQGLEFLIYFQGNSAPDKSGLPSDRFSAERTGGSVSTLTIQRTQQEDSAVYLCASSSIVPDTQYFGPGTRLTVL.

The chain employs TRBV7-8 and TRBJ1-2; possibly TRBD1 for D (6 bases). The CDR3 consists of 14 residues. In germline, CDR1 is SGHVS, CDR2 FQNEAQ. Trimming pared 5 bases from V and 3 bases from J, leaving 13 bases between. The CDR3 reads CASSLRRTDYGYTF. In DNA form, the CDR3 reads TGTGCCAGCAGCCTCCGAAGGACAGACTATGGCTACACCTTC.

As DNA, the CDR3 is TGTGCCAGCAGCTTAGGGGGGTTCGGCAGGGGGAATGACACTGAAGCTTTCTTT. It translates to CASSLGGFGRGNDTEAFF. This chain uses TRBV11-1 with TRBJ1-1, with 7 positions matching TRBD1. J lost 3 bases, V lost 1 base, and 14 bases had no gene match. The CDR3 length is 18 residues. Germline-derived CDR1 and CDR2 are SGHAT and FQDESV (reference sequence).

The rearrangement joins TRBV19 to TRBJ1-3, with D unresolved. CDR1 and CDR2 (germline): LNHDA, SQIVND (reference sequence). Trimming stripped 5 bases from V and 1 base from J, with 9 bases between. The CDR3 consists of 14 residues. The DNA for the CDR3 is TGTGCCAGTAGTGAAAGAGTTTCTGGAAACACCATATATTTT. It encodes CASSERVSGNTIYF.

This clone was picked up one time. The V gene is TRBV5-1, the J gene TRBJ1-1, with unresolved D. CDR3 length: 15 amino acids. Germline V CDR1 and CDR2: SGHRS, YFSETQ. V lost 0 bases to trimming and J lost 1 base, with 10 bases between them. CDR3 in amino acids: CASSLERVPNTEAFF. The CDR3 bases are TGCGCCAGCAGCTTGGAACGGGTGCCGAACACTGAAGCTTTCTTT.

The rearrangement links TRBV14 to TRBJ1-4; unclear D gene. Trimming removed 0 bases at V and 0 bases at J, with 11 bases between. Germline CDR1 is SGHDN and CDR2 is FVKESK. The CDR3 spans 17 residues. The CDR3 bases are TGTGCCAGCAGCCAAGATTTGTTGGGAGCAACTAATGAAAAACTGTTTTTT. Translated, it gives CASSQDLLGATNEKLFF.

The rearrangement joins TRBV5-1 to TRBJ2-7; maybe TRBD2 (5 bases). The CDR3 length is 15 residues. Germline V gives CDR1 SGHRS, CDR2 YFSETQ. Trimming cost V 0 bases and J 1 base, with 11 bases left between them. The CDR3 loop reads CASSLVRDSSYEQYF. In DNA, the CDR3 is TGCGCCAGCAGCTTGGTGAGGGATAGTTCCTACGAGCAGTACTTC.

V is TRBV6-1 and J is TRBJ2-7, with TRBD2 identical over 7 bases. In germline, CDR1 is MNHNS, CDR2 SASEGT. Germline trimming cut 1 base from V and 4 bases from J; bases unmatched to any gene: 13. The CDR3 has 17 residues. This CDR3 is CASSEGDGRPRAYEQYF. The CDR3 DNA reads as TGTGCCAGCAGTGAAGGAGACGGGAGGCCTCGTGCTTACGAGCAGTACTTC.

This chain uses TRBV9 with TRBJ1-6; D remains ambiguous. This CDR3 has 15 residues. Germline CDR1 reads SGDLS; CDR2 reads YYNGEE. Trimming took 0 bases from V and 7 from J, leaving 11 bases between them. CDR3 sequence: CASSVAGEQNSPLHF. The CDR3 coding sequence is TGTGCCAGCAGCGTAGCCGGGGAGCAAAATTCACCCCTCCACTTT.

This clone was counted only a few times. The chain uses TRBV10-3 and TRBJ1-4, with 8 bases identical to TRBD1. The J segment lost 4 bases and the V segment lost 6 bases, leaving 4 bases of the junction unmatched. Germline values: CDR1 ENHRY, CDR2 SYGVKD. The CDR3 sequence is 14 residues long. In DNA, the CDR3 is TGTGCCATCAGGAGGACAGGGAATAATGAAAAACTGTTTTTT. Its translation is CAIRRTGNNEKLFF.

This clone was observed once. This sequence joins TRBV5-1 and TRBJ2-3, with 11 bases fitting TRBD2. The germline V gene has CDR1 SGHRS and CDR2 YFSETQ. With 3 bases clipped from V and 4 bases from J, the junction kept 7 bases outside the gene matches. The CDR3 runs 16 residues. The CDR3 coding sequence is TGCGCCAGCAGCTCTATAGCGGGGGGGTTCTCAGATACGCAGTATTTT. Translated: CASSSIAGGFSDTQYF.

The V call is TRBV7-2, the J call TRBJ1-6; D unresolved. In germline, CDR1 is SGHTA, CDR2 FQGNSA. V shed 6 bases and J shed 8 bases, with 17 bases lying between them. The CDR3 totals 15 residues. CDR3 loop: CASSSGQSSDSPLHF. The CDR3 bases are TGTGCCAGCAGTTCAGGCCAGAGTTCTGATTCACCCCTCCACTTT.

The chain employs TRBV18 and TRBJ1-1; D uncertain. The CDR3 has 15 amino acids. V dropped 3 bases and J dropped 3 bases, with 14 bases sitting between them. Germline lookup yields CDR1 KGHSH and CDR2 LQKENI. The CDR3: CASSPEAGRDTEAFF. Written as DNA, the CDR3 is TGTGCCAGCTCACCCGAAGCGGGGAGGGACACTGAAGCTTTCTTT.

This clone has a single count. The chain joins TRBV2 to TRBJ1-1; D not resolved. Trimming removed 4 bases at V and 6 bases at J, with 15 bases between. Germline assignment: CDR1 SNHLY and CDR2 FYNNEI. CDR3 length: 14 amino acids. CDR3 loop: CASSGAGRYAEAFF. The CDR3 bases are TGTGCCAGCAGTGGGGCTGGTCGGTACGCTGAAGCTTTCTTT.

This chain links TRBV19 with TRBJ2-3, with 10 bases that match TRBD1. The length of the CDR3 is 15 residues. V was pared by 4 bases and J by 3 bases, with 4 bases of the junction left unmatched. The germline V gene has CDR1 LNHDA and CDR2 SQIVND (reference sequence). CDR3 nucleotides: TGTGCCAGTAGTACCGACAGGGGGCGGACAGATACGCAGTATTTT. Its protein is CASSTDRGRTDTQYF.

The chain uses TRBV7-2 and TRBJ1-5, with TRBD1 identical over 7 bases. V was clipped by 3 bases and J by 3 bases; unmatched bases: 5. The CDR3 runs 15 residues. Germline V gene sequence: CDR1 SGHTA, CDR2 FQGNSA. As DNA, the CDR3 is TGTGCCAGCAGCTTTCAGGGGGGAGCCAATCAGCCCCAGCATTTT. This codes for CASSFQGGANQPQHF.

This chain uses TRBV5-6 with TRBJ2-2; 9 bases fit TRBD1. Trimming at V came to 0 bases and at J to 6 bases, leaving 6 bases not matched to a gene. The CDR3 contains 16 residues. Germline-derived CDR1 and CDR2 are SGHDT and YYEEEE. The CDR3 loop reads CASSLAGTGHSGELFF. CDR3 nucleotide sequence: TGTGCCAGCAGCTTGGCCGGGACAGGGCACTCCGGGGAGCTGTTTTTT. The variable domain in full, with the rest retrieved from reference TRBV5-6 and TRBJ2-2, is DAGVTQSPTHLIKTRGQQVTLRCSPKSGHDTVSWYQQALGQGPQFIFQYYEEEERQRGNFPDRFSGHQFPNYSSELNVNALLLGDSALYLCASSLAGTGHSGELFFGEGSRLTVL.

The CDR3 protein is CASGSGTGVHEQYF. The DNA for the CDR3 is TGTGCCAGCGGATCCGGTACAGGGGTTCACGAGCAGTACTTC. This rearrangement joins TRBV11-2 to TRBJ2-7, with 7 bases that match TRBD1. Germline values: CDR1 SGHAT, CDR2 FQNNGV. Losses at the gene ends were 8 bases for V and 5 bases for J; bases not matched to a gene: 12. This CDR3 contains 14 residues.

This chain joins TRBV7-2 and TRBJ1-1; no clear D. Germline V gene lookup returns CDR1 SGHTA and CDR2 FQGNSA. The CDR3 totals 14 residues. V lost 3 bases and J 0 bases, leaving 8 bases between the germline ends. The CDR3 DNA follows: TGTGCCAGCAGCTTCTCCACAGTGAACACTGAAGCTTTCTTT. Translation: CASSFSTVNTEAFF. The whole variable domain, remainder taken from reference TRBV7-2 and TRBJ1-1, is GAGVSQSPSNKVTEKGKDVELRCDPISGHTALYWYRQSLGQGLEFLIYFQGNSAPDKSGLPSDRFSAERTGGSVSTLTIQRTQQEDSAVYLCASSFSTVNTEAFFGQGTRLTVV.

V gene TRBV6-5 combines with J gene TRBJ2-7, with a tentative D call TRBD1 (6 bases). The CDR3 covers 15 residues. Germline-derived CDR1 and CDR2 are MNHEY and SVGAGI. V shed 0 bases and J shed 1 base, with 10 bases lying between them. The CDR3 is CASSYSSGQSYEQYF. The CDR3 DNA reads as TGTGCCAGCAGTTACTCGAGCGGACAGTCCTACGAGCAGTACTTC.

DNA for the CDR3: TGCGCCAGCAGGCGCTCCACGGGGTGGAAGTTGCCCTTGGGGGGAAGGAGGGTCACTGAAGCTTTCTTT. Translated, it gives CASRRSTGWKLPLGGRRVTEAFF. The J gene is TRBJ1-1, the V gene TRBV23-1; D perhaps matches TRBD1 (5 bases). TRBV23-1 is an open reading frame, and its role is uncertain. The CDR3 has 23 residues. The ends were cut back, 6 bases at V and 4 bases at J, with 42 bases in the middle.

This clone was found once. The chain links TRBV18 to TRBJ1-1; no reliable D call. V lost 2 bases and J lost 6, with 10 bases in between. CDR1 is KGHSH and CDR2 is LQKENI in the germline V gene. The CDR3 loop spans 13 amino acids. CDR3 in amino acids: CASSPLEDSEAFF. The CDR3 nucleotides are TGTGCCAGCTCACCATTGGAGGACTCTGAAGCTTTCTTT. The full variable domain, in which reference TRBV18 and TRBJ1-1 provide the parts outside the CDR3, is NAGVMQNPRHLVRRRGQEARLRCSPMKGHSHVYWYRQLPEEGLKFMVYLQKENIIDESGMPKERFSAEFPKEGPSILRIQQVVRGDSAAYFCASSPLEDSEAFFGQGTRLTVV.

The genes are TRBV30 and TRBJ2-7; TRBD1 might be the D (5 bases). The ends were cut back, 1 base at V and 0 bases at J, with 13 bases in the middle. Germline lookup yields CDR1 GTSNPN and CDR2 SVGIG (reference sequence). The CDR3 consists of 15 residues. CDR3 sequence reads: CAWSAGRADSYEQYF. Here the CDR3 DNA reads TGTGCCTGGAGTGCAGGCAGGGCGGACTCCTACGAGCAGTACTTC. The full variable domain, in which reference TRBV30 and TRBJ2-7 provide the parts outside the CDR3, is SQTIHQWPATLVQPVGSPLSLECTVEGTSNPNLYWYRQAAGRGLQLLFYSVGIGQISSEVPQNLSASRPQDRQFILSSKKLLLSDSGFYLCAWSAGRADSYEQYFGPGTRLTVT.

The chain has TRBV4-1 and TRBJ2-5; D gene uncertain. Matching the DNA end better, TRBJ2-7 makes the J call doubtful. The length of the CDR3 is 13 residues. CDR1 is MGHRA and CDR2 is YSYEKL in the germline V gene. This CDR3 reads CASSKITTYEQYF. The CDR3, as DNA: TGCGCCAGCAGCAAGATAACCACCTACGAGCAGTACTTC.

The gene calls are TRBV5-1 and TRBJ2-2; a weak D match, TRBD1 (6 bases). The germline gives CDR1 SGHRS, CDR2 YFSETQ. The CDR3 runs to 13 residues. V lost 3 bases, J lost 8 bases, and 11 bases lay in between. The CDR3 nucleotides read TGCGCCAGCAGCTCGATTCAGGGGGGGGAGCTGTTTTTT. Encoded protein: CASSSIQGGELFF.

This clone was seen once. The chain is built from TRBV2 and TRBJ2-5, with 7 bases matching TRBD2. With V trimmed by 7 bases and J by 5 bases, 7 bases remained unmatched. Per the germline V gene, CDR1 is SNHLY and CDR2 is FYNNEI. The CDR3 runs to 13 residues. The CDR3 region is CASKAGDLETQYF. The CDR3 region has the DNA TGTGCCAGCAAGGCGGGAGACCTTGAGACCCAGTACTTC.

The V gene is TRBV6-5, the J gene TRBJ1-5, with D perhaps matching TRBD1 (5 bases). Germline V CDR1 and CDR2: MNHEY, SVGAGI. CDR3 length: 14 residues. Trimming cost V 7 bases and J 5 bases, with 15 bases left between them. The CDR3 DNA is TGTGCCAGCAAACCGGGACTCTCGGATCAGCCCCAGCATTTT. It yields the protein CASKPGLSDQPQHF.